The 5 T cell receptor beta chains below come from one sample, sequenced in a study of CD8+CD57+ T cells in acquired aplastic anemia (dated by TCRdb to the late 2010s). The instrument given in TCRdb is Illumina HiSeq 2000. Genomic DNA was used as template for profiling of TCR beta VDJ combinations and CDR3 sequences. The public reads were reanalyzed by TCRdb: fastp trimming at Q25, MiXCR alignment, in-frame beta chains only. Duplicate CDR3 protein sequences are folded into a single record with the most common DNA and genes. This sample gives some 290,000 distinct CDR3 sequences in total; 45% to 70% of them show up just once. The ten largest clones add up to less than 10% of the sample. Sequencing was performed on sorted CD4+, CD8+, or CD8+CD57+ T cells (not recorded which) from PBMCs. The receptors shown here come from a human donor with severe aplastic anemia or a healthy control (not recorded which).

This clonotype has just one count. A much larger clone lies a single base off, so this may be a read error. The gene calls are TRBV7-8 and TRBJ2-7; TRBD2 agrees at 7 bases. The length of the CDR3 is 17 residues. Germline V CDR1 and CDR2: SGHVS, FQNEAQ. The trim removed 5 bases at V and 4 bases at J, leaving 17 bases unmatched. The CDR3 region has the DNA TGTGCCAGCAGCCTCGGCACCGGGCGGGGGAACTCTTACGAGCAGTACTTC. This gives the protein CASSLGTGRGNSYEQYF.

This clonotype turned up a few times. The DNA for the CDR3 is TGCAGTGCTAGAGATGGAGGGGGACAAGAGACCCAGTACTTC. It yields the protein CSARDGGGQETQYF. The chain has TRBV20-1 and TRBJ2-5; D may match TRBD1 or TRBD2 (6 bases each). Germline V CDR1 and CDR2: DFQATT, SNEGSKA (reference sequence). Between the trimmed V and J ends, which lost 0 bases and 2 bases, there was a span of 10 bases. The CDR3 loop spans 14 amino acids.

This clonotype has just a few counts. The gene calls are TRBV20-1 and TRBJ2-5, with D hard to call. V was trimmed by 3 bases and J by 2 bases, leaving 7 bases between them. CDR3 length equals 12 residues. Germline lookup yields CDR1 DFQATT and CDR2 SNEGSKA (reference sequence). The CDR3 protein is CSARTYQETQYF. CDR3 DNA sequence: TGCAGTGCTAGGACTTATCAAGAGACCCAGTACTTC.

The chain recombines TRBV28 with TRBJ1-6; perhaps TRBD1 as D (5 bases). CDR1 is MDHEN and CDR2 is SYDVKM in the germline V gene. V was clipped by 5 bases and J by 8 bases, with 7 bases between them. CDR3 length: 12 residues. The CDR3: CASSLRDSPLHF. Written as DNA, the CDR3 is TGTGCCAGCAGTCTCAGGGATTCACCCCTCCACTTT.

The V and J genes are TRBV19 and TRBJ1-1, with 7 bases aligning to TRBD1. The CDR3 has 14 amino acids. Germline V lookup: CDR1 LNHDA, CDR2 SQIVND (reference sequence). V lost 8 bases to trimming and J lost 5 bases; unmatched junction nucleotides: 11. CDR3 sequence: CASEPGGGGTEAFF. CDR3 DNA: TGTGCCAGTGAGCCAGGGGGGGGAGGGACTGAAGCTTTCTTT.